This T cell receptor beta chain emerged from a study of monozygotic twins with inflammatory bowel disease. Germline CDR1 DFQATT, CDR2 SNEGSKA (reference sequence). The CDR3 totals 15 residues. Template switching introduced UMIs that contain a 6-nucleotide sample barcode. TCRdb reanalyzed the 5' RACE reads, giving one entry per CDR3 protein sequence and no DNA. Here the sample table reports about 450,000 distinct CDR3 sequences. The specimen was blood. The chain links TRBV20-1 to TRBJ1-2; TCRdb's D call of TRBD1 is untestable without DNA. The sequence derives from a human donor with ulcerative colitis or Crohn's disease, or a healthy co-twin of an affected twin (not recorded which). CDR3 loop: CSAMGGGGTNYGYTF.